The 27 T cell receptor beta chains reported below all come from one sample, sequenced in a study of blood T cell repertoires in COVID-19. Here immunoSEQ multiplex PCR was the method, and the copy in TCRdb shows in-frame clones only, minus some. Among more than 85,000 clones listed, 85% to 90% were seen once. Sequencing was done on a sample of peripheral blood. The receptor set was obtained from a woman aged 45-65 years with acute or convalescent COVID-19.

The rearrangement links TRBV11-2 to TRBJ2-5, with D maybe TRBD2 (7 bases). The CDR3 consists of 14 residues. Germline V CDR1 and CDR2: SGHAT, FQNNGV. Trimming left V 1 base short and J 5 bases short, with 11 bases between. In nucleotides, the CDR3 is TGTGCCAGCAGCTTAGTCAGGGGAGGGGAGACCCAGTACTTC. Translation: CASSLVRGGETQYF.

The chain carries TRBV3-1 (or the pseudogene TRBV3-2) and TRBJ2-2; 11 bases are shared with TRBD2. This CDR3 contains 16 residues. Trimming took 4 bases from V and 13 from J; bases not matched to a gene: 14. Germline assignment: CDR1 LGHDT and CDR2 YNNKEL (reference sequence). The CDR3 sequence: CASSLFPGTSGGRLFF. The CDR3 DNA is TGTGCCAGCAGCCTTTTCCCCGGGACTAGCGGAGGGAGGCTGTTTTTT.

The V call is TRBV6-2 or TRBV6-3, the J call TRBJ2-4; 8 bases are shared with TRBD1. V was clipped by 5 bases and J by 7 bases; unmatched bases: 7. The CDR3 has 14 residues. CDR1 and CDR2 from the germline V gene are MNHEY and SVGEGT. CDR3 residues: CASSPTGVRNIQYF. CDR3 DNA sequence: TGTGCCAGCAGTCCGACAGGGGTAAGGAACATTCAGTACTTC.

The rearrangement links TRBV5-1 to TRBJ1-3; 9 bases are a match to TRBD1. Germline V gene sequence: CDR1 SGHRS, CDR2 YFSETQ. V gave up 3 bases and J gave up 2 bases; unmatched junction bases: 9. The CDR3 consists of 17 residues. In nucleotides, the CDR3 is TGCGCCAGCAGCTCAAGGGACAGGGTCGGTGCTGGAAACACCATATATTTT. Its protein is CASSSRDRVGAGNTIYF.

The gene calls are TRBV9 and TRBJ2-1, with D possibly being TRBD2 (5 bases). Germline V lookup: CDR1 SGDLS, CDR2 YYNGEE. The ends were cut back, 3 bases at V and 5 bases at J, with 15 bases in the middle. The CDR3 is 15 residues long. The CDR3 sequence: CASSGQRSKNNEQFF. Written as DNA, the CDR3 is TGTGCCAGCAGCGGTCAGCGGTCTAAAAACAATGAGCAGTTCTTC.

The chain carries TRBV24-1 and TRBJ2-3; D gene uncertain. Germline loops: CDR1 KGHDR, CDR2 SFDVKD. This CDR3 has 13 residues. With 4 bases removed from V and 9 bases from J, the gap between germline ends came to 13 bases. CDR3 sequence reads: CATSEVQHTTQYF. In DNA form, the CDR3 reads TGTGCCACCAGTGAAGTACAGCACACAACGCAGTATTTT.

Written as DNA, the CDR3 is TGCAGCGTTGAAGAAAGGGGCCCGTACAATGAGCAGTTCTTC. Its translation is CSVEERGPYNEQFF. This chain connects TRBV29-1 to TRBJ2-1, with D possibly matching TRBD1 (5 bases). The CDR3 consists of 14 residues. Germline assignment: CDR1 SQVTM and CDR2 ANQGSEA. V gave up 0 bases and J gave up 4 bases, with 10 bases separating them.

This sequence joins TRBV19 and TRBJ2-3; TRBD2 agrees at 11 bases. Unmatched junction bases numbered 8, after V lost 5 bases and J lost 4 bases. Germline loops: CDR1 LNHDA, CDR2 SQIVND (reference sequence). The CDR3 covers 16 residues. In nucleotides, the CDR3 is TGTGCCAGTAGTGTCTCCGGGACTAGCGGACCAGATACGCAGTATTTT. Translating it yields CASSVSGTSGPDTQYF. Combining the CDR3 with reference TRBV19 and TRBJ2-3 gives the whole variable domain DGGITQSPKYLFRKEGQNVTLSCEQNLNHDAMYWYRQDPGQGLRLIYYSQIVNDFQKGDIAEGYSVSREKKESFPLTVTSAQKNPTAFYLCASSVSGTSGPDTQYFGPGTRLTVL.

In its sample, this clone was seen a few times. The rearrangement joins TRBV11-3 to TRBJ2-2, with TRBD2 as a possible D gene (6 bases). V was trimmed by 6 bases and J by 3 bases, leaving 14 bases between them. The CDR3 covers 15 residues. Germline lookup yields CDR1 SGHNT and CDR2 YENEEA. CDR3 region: CASRQAGTHTGELFF. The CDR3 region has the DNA TGTGCCAGCAGGCAGGCGGGGACCCACACCGGGGAGCTGTTTTTT.

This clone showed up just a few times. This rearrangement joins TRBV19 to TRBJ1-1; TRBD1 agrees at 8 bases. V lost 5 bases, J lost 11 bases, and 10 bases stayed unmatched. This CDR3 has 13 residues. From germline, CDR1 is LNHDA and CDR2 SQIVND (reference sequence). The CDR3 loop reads CASSLPGQEDAFF. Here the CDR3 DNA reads TGTGCCAGTAGTCTTCCGGGACAGGAGGACGCTTTCTTT.

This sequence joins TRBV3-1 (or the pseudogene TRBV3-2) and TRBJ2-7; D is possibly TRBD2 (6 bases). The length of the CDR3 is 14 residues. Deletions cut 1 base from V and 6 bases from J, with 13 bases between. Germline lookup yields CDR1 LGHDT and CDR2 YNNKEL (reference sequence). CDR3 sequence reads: CASSQGWREGEQYF. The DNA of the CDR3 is TGTGCCAGCAGCCAAGGGTGGCGGGAAGGCGAGCAGTACTTC.

CDR3 sequence: CASSSQQVSYNEQFF. DNA of the CDR3: TGTGCCAGCAGCTCCCAACAGGTCTCCTACAATGAGCAGTTCTTC. J is TRBJ2-1 and V is TRBV7-6; D possibly corresponds to TRBD1 (5 bases). The CDR3 has 15 amino acids. Germline V lookup: CDR1 SGHVS, CDR2 FNYEAQ. V shed 4 bases and J shed 0 bases, with 10 bases lying between them.

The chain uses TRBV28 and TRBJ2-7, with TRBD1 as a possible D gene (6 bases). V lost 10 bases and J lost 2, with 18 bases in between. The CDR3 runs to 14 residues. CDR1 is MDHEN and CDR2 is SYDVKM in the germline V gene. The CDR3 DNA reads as TGTGCCACCACATCCGGGACACACACCTACGAGCAGTACTTC. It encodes CATTSGTHTYEQYF.

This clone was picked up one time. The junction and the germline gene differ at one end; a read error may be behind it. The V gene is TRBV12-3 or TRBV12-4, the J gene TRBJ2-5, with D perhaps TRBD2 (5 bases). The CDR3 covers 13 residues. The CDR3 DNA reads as TGTGCCAGCAGGTTAGCGTTACAAGAGACCCAGTACTTC. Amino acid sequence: CASRLALQETQYF.

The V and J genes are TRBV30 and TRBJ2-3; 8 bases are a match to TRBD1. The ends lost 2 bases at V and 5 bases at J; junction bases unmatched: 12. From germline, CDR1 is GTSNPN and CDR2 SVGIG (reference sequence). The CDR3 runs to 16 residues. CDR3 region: CAWSFLGRGREDTQYF. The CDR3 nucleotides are TGTGCCTGGAGTTTTCTGGGCAGGGGGCGTGAAGATACGCAGTATTTT. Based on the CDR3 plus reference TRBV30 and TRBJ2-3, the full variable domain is SQTIHQWPATLVQPVGSPLSLECTVEGTSNPNLYWYRQAAGRGLQLLFYSVGIGQISSEVPQNLSASRPQDRQFILSSKKLLLSDSGFYLCAWSFLGRGREDTQYFGPGTRLTVL.

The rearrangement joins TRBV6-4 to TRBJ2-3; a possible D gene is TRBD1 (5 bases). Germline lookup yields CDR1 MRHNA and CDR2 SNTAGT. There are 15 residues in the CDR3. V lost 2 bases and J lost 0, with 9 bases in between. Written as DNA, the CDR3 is TGTGCCAGCAGTGACGGCAGGGAAAGCACAGATACGCAGTATTTT. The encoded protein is CASSDGRESTDTQYF.

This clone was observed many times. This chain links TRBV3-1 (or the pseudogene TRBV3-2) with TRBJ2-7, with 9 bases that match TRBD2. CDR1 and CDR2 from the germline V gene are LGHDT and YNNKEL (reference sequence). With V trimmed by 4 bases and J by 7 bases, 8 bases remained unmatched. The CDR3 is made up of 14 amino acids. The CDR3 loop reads CASSRREGLGEQYF. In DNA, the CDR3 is TGTGCCAGCAGCCGGCGGGAGGGCCTTGGGGAGCAGTACTTC.

The CDR3: CASSLVSGINEQYF. DNA of the CDR3: TGCGCCAGCAGCTTGGTTAGCGGGATTAACGAGCAGTACTTC. This sequence joins TRBV5-1 and TRBJ2-7, with 8 nucleotides matching TRBD2. V dropped 0 bases and J dropped 5; count of bases not matched to a gene: 4. The CDR3 loop spans 14 amino acids. Germline CDR1 is SGHRS and CDR2 is YFSETQ.

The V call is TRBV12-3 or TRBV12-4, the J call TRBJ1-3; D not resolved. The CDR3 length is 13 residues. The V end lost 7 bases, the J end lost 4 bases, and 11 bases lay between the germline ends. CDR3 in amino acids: CASKAGSGNTIYF. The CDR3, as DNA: TGTGCCAGCAAAGCAGGAAGCGGAAACACCATATATTTT.

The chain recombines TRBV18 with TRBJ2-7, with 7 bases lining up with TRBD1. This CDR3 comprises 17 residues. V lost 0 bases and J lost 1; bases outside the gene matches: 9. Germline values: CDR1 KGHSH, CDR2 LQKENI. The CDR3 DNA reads TGTGCCAGCTCACCACCCCACCCGACAGGGATGTCCTACGAGCAGTACTTC. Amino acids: CASSPPHPTGMSYEQYF.

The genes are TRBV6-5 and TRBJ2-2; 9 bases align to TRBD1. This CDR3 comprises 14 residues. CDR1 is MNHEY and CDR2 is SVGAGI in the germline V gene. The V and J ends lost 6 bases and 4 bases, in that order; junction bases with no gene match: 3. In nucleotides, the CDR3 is TGTGCCAGCAGGGGGGACAGGGTCACCGGGGAGCTGTTTTTT. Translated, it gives CASRGDRVTGELFF.

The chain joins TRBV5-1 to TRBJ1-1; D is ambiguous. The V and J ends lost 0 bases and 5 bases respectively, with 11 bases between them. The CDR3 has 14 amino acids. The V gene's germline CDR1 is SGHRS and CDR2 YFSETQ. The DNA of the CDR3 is TGCGCCAGCAGCTTGGATGGCCAGGCAACTGAAGCTTTCTTT. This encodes CASSLDGQATEAFF. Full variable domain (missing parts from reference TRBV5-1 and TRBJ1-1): KAGVTQTPRYLIKTRGQQVTLSCSPISGHRSVSWYQQTPGQGLQFLFEYFSETQRNKGNFPGRFSGRQFSNSRSEMNVSTLELGDSALYLCASSLDGQATEAFFGQGTRLTVV.

CDR3 nucleotide sequence: TGCGCCAGCAGCTCCCGTTTGGGACAGGGCTACGAGCAGTACTTC. It encodes CASSSRLGQGYEQYF. The rearrangement uses TRBV5-1 and TRBJ2-7; 9 nucleotides match TRBD1. J lost 3 bases, V lost 3 bases, and 7 bases had no gene match. Germline V gene data show CDR1 as SGHRS and CDR2 as YFSETQ. The CDR3 sequence is 15 residues long.

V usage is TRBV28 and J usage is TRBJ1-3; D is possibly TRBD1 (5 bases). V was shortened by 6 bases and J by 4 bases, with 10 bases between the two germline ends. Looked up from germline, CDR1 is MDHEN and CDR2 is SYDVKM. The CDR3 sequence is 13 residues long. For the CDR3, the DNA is TGTGCCAGCAGGTTGACAGCAGGAAACACCATATATTTT. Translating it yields CASRLTAGNTIYF.

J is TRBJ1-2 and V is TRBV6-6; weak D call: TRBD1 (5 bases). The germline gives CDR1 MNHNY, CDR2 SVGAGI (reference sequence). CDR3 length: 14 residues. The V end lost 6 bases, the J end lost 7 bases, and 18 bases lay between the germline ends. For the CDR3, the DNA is TGTGCCAGCAGGCGTATGGAACGCGGGGCTGGCTACACCTTC. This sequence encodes CASRRMERGAGYTF.

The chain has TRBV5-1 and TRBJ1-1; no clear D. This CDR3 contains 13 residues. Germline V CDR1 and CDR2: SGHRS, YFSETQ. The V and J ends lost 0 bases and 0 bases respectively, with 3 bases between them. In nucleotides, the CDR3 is TGCGCCAGCAGCTTGGTAGTGAACACTGAAGCTTTCTTT. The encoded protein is CASSLVVNTEAFF.

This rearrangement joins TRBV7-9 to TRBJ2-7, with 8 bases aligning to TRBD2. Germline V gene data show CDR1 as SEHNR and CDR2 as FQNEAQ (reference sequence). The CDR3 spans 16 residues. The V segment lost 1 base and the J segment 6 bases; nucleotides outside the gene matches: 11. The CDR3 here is CASSLVLPAGVGEQYF. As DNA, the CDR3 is TGTGCCAGCAGCTTAGTGCTTCCAGCGGGAGTTGGCGAGCAGTACTTC.